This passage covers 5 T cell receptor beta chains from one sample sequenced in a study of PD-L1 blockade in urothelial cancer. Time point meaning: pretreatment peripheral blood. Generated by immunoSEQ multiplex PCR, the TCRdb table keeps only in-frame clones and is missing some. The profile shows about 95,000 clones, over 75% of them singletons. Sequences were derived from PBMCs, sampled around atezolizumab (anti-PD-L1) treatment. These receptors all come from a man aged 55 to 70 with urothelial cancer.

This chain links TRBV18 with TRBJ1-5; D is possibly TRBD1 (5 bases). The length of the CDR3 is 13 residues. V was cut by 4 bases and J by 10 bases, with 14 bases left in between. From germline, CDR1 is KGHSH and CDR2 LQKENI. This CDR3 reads CASSQEQVRPQHF. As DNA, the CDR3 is TGTGCCAGCTCACAGGAACAGGTTCGACCCCAGCATTTT.

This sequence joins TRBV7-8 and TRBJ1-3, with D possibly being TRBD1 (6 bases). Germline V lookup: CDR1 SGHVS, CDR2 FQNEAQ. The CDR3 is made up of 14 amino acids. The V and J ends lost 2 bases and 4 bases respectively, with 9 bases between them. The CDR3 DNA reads TGTGCCAGCAGCTTAAAAGGGGGAGGAAACACCATATATTTT. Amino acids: CASSLKGGGNTIYF.

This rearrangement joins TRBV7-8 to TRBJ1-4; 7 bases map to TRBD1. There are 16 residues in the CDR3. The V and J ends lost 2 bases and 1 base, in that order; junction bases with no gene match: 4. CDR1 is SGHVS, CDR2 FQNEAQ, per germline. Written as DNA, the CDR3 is TGTGCCAGCAGCTTAAGGGGACAGATAACTAATGAAAAACTGTTTTTT. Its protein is CASSLRGQITNEKLFF. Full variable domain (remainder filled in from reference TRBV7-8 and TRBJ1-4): GAGVSQSPRYKVAKRGQDVALRCDPISGHVSLFWYQQALGQGPEFLTYFQNEAQLDKSGLPSDRFFAERPEGSVSTLKIQRTQQEDSAVYLCASSLRGQITNEKLFFGSGTQLSVL.

The CDR3 region is CASSPDGLNEQFF. The CDR3 DNA sequence: TGTGCCAGTAGTCCCGACGGACTTAATGAGCAGTTCTTC. The chain carries TRBV19 and TRBJ2-1, with TRBD2 as a possible D gene (5 bases). Germline CDR1 LNHDA, CDR2 SQIVND (reference sequence). The CDR3 has 13 residues. V shed 5 bases and J shed 7 bases, with 12 bases lying between them.

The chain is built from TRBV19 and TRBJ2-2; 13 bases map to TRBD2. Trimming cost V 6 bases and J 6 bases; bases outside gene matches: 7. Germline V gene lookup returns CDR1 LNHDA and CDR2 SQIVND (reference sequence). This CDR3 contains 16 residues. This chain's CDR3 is CASRNLGTSGAGELFF. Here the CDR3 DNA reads TGTGCCAGTAGGAACCTGGGGACTAGCGGGGCCGGGGAGCTGTTTTTT.